The present T cell receptor (beta chain) was sequenced within a study of response to subunit inactivated influenza vaccine. V lost 0 bases and J 6 bases, leaving 9 bases between the germline ends. This CDR3 comprises 14 residues. Germline lookup yields CDR1 SGHRS and CDR2 YFSETQ. TCRdb re-analysed the RT-PCR reads in MiXCR, keeping a single row per CDR3 protein. The profile shows hundreds of thousands of distinct CDR3 sequences, 15% to 19% of them singletons. V usage is TRBV5-1 and J usage is TRBJ2-2, with D uncertain. The TCR was taken from a man aged 45-65 years who received an inactivated influenza vaccine. The specimen comprised PBMCs from blood, sampled roughly 12 days after vaccination. This CDR3 is CASSLEPRAGELFF. The CDR3, as DNA: TGCGCCAGCAGCTTGGAGCCTAGAGCCGGGGAGCTGTTTTTT. Supplemented by reference TRBV5-1 and TRBJ2-2, the full variable domain reads KAGVTQTPRYLIKTRGQQVTLSCSPISGHRSVSWYQQTPGQGLQFLFEYFSETQRNKGNFPGRFSGRQFSNSRSEMNVSTLELGDSALYLCASSLEPRAGELFFGEGSRLTVL.